This entry describes one T cell receptor (beta chain). The data were obtained in a study of immune evolution from preneoplasia to lung adenocarcinoma. CDR1 is MDHEN and CDR2 is SYDVKM in the germline V gene. The CDR3 is 15 residues long. The V end was cut by 3 bases, the J end by 5 bases, with 14 bases between. Produced via immunoSEQ multiplex PCR; TCRdb's table is partial and in-frame only. The repertoire consists of 35,000 to 40,000 clones, with around 74% occurring once and the leading ten covering roughly 6.1%. The sample comprised FFPE invasive lung adenocarcinoma tissue. This rearrangement joins TRBV28 to TRBJ2-1, with D possibly being TRBD1 (6 bases). This TCR came from a person in their 60s with lung adenocarcinoma. CDR3 coding DNA: TGTGCCAGCAGTTTGCGACAGGTTAGCCACAATGAGCAGTTCTTC. It encodes CASSLRQVSHNEQFF. The full variable domain, completed using reference TRBV28 and TRBJ2-1, is DVKVTQSSRYLVKRTGEKVFLECVQDMDHENMFWYRQDPGLGLRLIYFSYDVKMKEKGDIPEGYSVSREKKERFSLILESASTNQTSMYLCASSLRQVSHNEQFFGPGTRLTVL.